The 12 T cell receptor beta chains listed next were all sequenced from one sample in a study of response to subunit inactivated influenza vaccine. TCRdb re-derived calls from the RT-PCR reads in MiXCR, one entry per CDR3 protein. The repertoire consists of a few hundred thousand distinct CDR3 sequences, with 22% occurring once and the leading ten covering about 9.4%. The sequencing used PBMCs from blood, collected approximately 20 months after vaccination. The source of these receptors is a man aged 50-75 years who received an inactivated influenza vaccine.

This clonotype was observed a handful of times. CDR3 nucleotides: TGTGCCAGCAGCCACTCCTCGGGAGGGGGAAATGAAAAACTGTTTTTT. This translates into CASSHSSGGGNEKLFF. The chain links TRBV4-2 to TRBJ1-4; a weak D match, TRBD1 (6 bases). Trimming removed 3 bases at V and 5 bases at J, with 16 bases between. The length of the CDR3 is 16 residues. Germline V lookup: CDR1 LGHNA, CDR2 YNFKEQ.

This clonotype was detected only a few times. The chain links TRBV12-3 or TRBV12-4 to TRBJ2-3, with no clear D. This CDR3 has 12 amino acids. Trimming removed 7 bases at V and 4 bases at J, with 9 bases between. The CDR3 reads CASKGLADTQYF. As DNA, the CDR3 is TGTGCCAGCAAAGGTTTAGCAGATACGCAGTATTTT.

The table lists this clonotype with a few counts. This chain links TRBV5-1 with TRBJ1-1; 9 nucleotides agree with TRBD1. Unmatched junction bases numbered 6, after V lost 4 bases and J lost 5 bases. In germline, CDR1 is SGHRS, CDR2 YFSETQ. The CDR3 has 14 residues. The CDR3 here is CASSLGTGKTEAFF. DNA of the CDR3: TGCGCCAGCAGCCTGGGGACAGGGAAAACTGAAGCTTTCTTT.

The chain combines TRBV11-2 with TRBJ1-2, with D perhaps TRBD1 (6 bases). The CDR3 covers 15 residues. The germline gives CDR1 SGHAT, CDR2 FQNNGV. Trimming cost V 5 bases and J 2 bases, with 15 bases left between them. CDR3 sequence (DNA): TGTGCCAGCAGCCCACTAGGGGGGTTGAACTATGGCTACACCTTC. The encoded protein is CASSPLGGLNYGYTF.

This clonotype was observed a few times. The chain joins TRBV5-4 to TRBJ2-2, with TRBD2 matching over 9 bases. Trimming cost V 3 bases and J 3 bases; bases outside gene matches: 6. Germline CDR1 is SGHNT and CDR2 is YYREEE (reference sequence). The CDR3 extends over 16 amino acids. In DNA, the CDR3 is TGTGCCAGCAGCTACCTGACTAGCGGCTACACCGGGGAGCTGTTTTTT. Protein product: CASSYLTSGYTGELFF.

This clonotype was found a few times. This chain links TRBV7-2 with TRBJ1-6; the D is unclear. Trimming removed 5 bases from V and 7 bases from J, with 9 bases in between. CDR1 is SGHTA, CDR2 FQGNSA, per germline. CDR3 length: 13 residues. CDR3 region: CASSPRSNSPLHF. Here the CDR3 DNA reads TGTGCCAGCAGCCCTAGGAGCAATTCACCCCTCCACTTT.

This clonotype was recorded at least ten times. The chain combines TRBV3-1 with TRBJ1-5; no clear D gene. The germline CDR1 and CDR2 sequences are LGHDT and YNNKEL (reference sequence). V shed 4 bases and J shed 0 bases, with 10 bases lying between them. The CDR3 runs 15 residues. As DNA, the CDR3 is TGTGCCAGCAGCCTCGGTGATTATAGCAATCAGCCCCAGCATTTT. Protein: CASSLGDYSNQPQHF.

This clonotype has more than one count but fewer than ten. The rearrangement joins TRBV7-2 to TRBJ2-3; D is possibly TRBD2 (5 bases). In germline, CDR1 is SGHTA, CDR2 FQGNSA. V was clipped by 5 bases and J by 10 bases, with 16 bases between them. The CDR3 spans 13 residues. The CDR3 sequence is CASSRRPGESQYF. CDR3 DNA: TGTGCCAGCAGCCGGCGGCCCGGGGAGTCGCAGTATTTT.

This chain links TRBV29-1 with TRBJ2-3, with D tentatively TRBD2 (7 bases). CDR3 size: 14 residues. Germline CDR1 SQVTM, CDR2 ANQGSEA. V gave up 3 bases and J gave up 2 bases, with 12 bases separating them. The DNA of the CDR3 is TGCAGCGTTGAGCGGGGGCCCACCACAGATACGCAGTATTTT. Its translation is CSVERGPTTDTQYF.

The chain combines TRBV11-2 with TRBJ1-6, with no clear D. The CDR3 consists of 13 residues. Germline CDR1 is SGHAT and CDR2 is FQNNGV. Trimming pared 5 bases from V and 7 bases from J, leaving 9 bases between. In DNA, the CDR3 is TGTGCCAGCAGCCGAAGCAAGAATTCACCCCTCCACTTT. This encodes CASSRSKNSPLHF.

Concerning this clonotype itself: A clone one base away is much larger, so this may be a read error. The rearrangement links TRBV5-6 to TRBJ1-5; D unclear. CDR1 is SGHDT and CDR2 is YYEEEE in the germline V gene. The CDR3 consists of 13 residues. The V end was cut by 0 bases, the J end by 5 bases, with 6 bases between. The chain's CDR3 is CASSLGVHQPQHF. DNA of the CDR3: TGTGCCAGCAGCTTGGGGGTCCATCAGCCCCAGCATTTT. Combining the CDR3 with reference TRBV5-6 and TRBJ1-5 gives the whole variable domain DAGVTQSPTHLIKTRGQQVTLRCSPKSGHDTVSWYQQALGQGPQFIFQYYEEEERQRGNFPDRFSGHQFPNYSSELNVNALLLGDSALYLCASSLGVHQPQHFGDGTRLSIL.

This clonotype was seen a few times. The rearrangement joins TRBV6-5 to TRBJ2-7; no definite D call. The length of the CDR3 is 16 residues. Trimming stripped 0 bases from V and 3 bases from J, with 15 bases between. Germline V CDR1 and CDR2: MNHEY, SVGAGI. The CDR3 region has the DNA TGTGCCAGCAGTTACTCCCGCCTCAGGCTAGGCTACGAGCAGTACTTC. Translating gives CASSYSRLRLGYEQYF.